The present T cell receptor beta chain was sequenced within a study of T cell repertoires in cytomegalovirus infection (dated by TCRdb to the late 2010s). Study-level background: Because public TCR beta signatures pointed to carriage of CMV infection together with the matching HLA type, the HLA type of each donor mattered for the analysis.

Points the paper makes about the study in general: In both this cohort and an independent 352-donor cohort, the cumulative frequency of public TCR beta family members distinguished carriers of CMV infection plus the relevant HLA type. The ex vivo response was dominated by HLA-C-restricted CMV-specific TCR beta clonotypes, which also provided the single most frequent clonotype in two of eight donors.

Sequencing used an Illumina HiSeq 1500. The raw public data were reprocessed by TCRdb itself: fastp quality trimming at Q25, MiXCR clonotype calling, in-frame beta chains only. Every entry covers one CDR3 protein and lists the most common genes and DNA from its rows. The sample table records about 310,000 distinct CDR3 sequences; 15% to 20% of these occur just once. The ten largest clones add up to 9.5% to 15% of the sample. In this sample, this clonotype turned up a few times. Its antigen is not yet known. No clone much larger than this one lies a single base away; base qualities are absent. V loses 9 bases at its end and J loses 5 bases; junction bases beyond the gene matches: 6. The germline V gene provides CDR1 SNHLY and CDR2 FYNNEI. Its CDR3 holds 13 amino acids, cysteine through phenylalanine. Of all the DNA, just the CDR3 is kept, 39 bases in frame from base 1.

The sequence was obtained from a human donor in good health (CMV status not recorded). Some clones in this sample may be carry-over from other donors' samples. The sequenced sample was PBMCs. The rearranged segments are TRBV2 and TRBJ2-7, with TRBD1 identical over 11 junction bases. The DNA reads TGTGCCAGGGGACAGGGGGGGACGCACGAGCAGTACTTC. This sequence encodes CARGQGGTHEQYF.